These 30 T cell receptor beta chains came from one sample sequenced in a study of cytomegalovirus exposure and HLA in healthy donors. The PCR employed 60 Vbeta primers together with 13 Jbeta primers. Assay: immunoSEQ multiplex PCR; the TCRdb copy retains only in-frame clones and omits some. The table includes about 180,000 clones, 60% to 80% detected once. Sample: PBMCs. These receptors all come from a man aged 35 to 55 in good health and CMV-seropositive.

In nucleotides, the CDR3 is TGCGCCAGCAGCTTGGTAGCGGAGACCTACAATGAGCAGTTCTTC. Translating it yields CASSLVAETYNEQFF. V and J are TRBV5-1 and TRBJ2-1; the D gene is possibly TRBD2 (6 bases). Germline CDR1 and CDR2: SGHRS and YFSETQ. The length of the CDR3 is 15 residues. Trimming removed 0 bases from V and 2 bases from J, with 9 bases in between.

V and J are TRBV14 and TRBJ2-7, with 15 bases identical to TRBD2. Germline assignment: CDR1 SGHDN and CDR2 FVKESK. The CDR3 consists of 18 residues. V lost 4 bases, J lost 3 bases, and 10 bases stayed unmatched. CDR3: CASSPGLAGGSPNYEQYF. Written as DNA, the CDR3 is TGTGCCAGCAGCCCGGGACTAGCGGGAGGCTCCCCTAACTACGAGCAGTACTTC. The full variable domain, its missing parts supplied by reference TRBV14 and TRBJ2-7, is EAGVTQFPSHSVIEKGQTVTLRCDPISGHDNLYWYRRVMGKEIKFLLHFVKESKQDESGMPNNRFLAERTGGTYSTLKVQPAELEDSGVYFCASSPGLAGGSPNYEQYFGPGTRLTVT.

This sequence joins TRBV9 and TRBJ2-5; TRBD2 agrees at 12 bases. Germline trimming cut 0 bases from V and 3 bases from J; bases unmatched to any gene: 6. Germline CDR1 is SGDLS and CDR2 is YYNGEE. CDR3 size: 17 residues. The CDR3 region is CASSVDLGLAGKETQYF. The CDR3 nucleotides are TGTGCCAGCAGCGTAGACCTGGGACTAGCGGGTAAAGAGACCCAGTACTTC.

This clone was counted only a few times. The CDR3 reads CASSLASGRLNEQFF. CDR3 DNA sequence: TGTGCCAGCTCACTCGCTAGCGGGAGGCTTAATGAGCAGTTCTTC. V usage is TRBV18 and J usage is TRBJ2-1; 11 bases are a match to TRBD2. The germline V gene encodes CDR1 KGHSH and CDR2 LQKENI. The CDR3 covers 15 residues. Unmatched junction bases numbered 6, after V lost 4 bases and J lost 7 bases.

This chain joins TRBV5-4 and TRBJ2-3, with D possibly matching TRBD2 (5 bases). There are 16 residues in the CDR3. Per germline, CDR1 SGHNT and CDR2 YYREEE (reference sequence). The germline V and J ends were trimmed by 1 base and 0 bases, with 12 bases remaining between them. The CDR3 loop is CASSLRLARSTDTQYF. CDR3 coding DNA: TGTGCCAGCAGCTTGAGGCTAGCCCGGAGCACAGATACGCAGTATTTT.

In this sample, this clone turned up a few times. The sample has other DNA sequences that encode this CDR3 too. The genes are TRBV20-1 and TRBJ2-5; D gene unclear. The CDR3 is 10 residues long. Germline-derived CDR1 and CDR2 are DFQATT and SNEGSKA (reference sequence). V was trimmed by 5 bases and J by 2 bases, leaving 3 bases between them. CDR3 DNA: TGCAGTGCTTCACAAGAGACCCAGTACTTC. This sequence encodes CSASQETQYF.

The chain recombines TRBV6-5 with TRBJ2-4; 7 positions agree with TRBD1. Germline lookup yields CDR1 MNHEY and CDR2 SVGAGI. Trimming removed 7 bases from V and 0 bases from J; junction bases left unmatched: 3. This CDR3 spans 14 amino acids. The CDR3 region has the DNA TGTGCCAGCACCGACAGGGAAGCCAAAAACATTCAGTACTTC. It is translated as CASTDREAKNIQYF.

The chain uses TRBV19 and TRBJ2-5; a possible D gene is TRBD2 (5 bases). CDR1 is LNHDA and CDR2 is SQIVND in the germline V gene (reference sequence). Trimming took 8 bases from V and 5 from J, leaving 21 bases between them. CDR3 size: 15 residues. In nucleotides, the CDR3 is TGTGCCAGTTCGGCAAGCGTAGGAGGAGCCGAGACCCAGTACTTC. It yields the protein CASSASVGGAETQYF.

The chain is built from TRBV9 and TRBJ1-3; D may be TRBD1 (5 bases). There are 13 residues in the CDR3. V lost 2 bases and J 8 bases, leaving 11 bases between the germline ends. Germline-derived CDR1 and CDR2 are SGDLS and YYNGEE. This CDR3 is CASSVQLGDTIYF. The CDR3 nucleotides read TGTGCCAGCAGCGTGCAGCTAGGGGACACCATATATTTT. Looking up the rest from reference TRBV9 and TRBJ1-3 gives the full variable domain: DSGVTQTPKHLITATGQRVTLRCSPRSGDLSVYWYQQSLDQGLQFLIQYYNGEERAKGNILERFSAQQFPDLHSELNLSSLELGDSALYFCASSVQLGDTIYFGEGSWLTVV.

The chain is built from TRBV6-5 and TRBJ2-7; 8 positions agree with TRBD2. Looked up from germline, CDR1 is MNHEY and CDR2 is SVGAGI. Losses at the gene ends were 5 bases for V and 5 bases for J; bases not matched to a gene: 5. The CDR3 extends over 13 amino acids. The CDR3 coding sequence is TGTGCCAGCAGTCCTCCGGGGGGGAACGAGCAGTACTTC. It codes for CASSPPGGNEQYF.

This clone has only one observation. V usage is TRBV29-1 and J usage is TRBJ2-1, with 7 nucleotides matching TRBD1. The CDR3 covers 14 residues. Germline V CDR1 and CDR2: SQVTM, ANQGSEA. The ends lost 6 bases at V and 3 bases at J; junction bases unmatched: 8. As DNA, the CDR3 is TGCAGCGTCGCCACACAGGGGAACTACAATGAGCAGTTCTTC. It specifies CSVATQGNYNEQFF.

This rearrangement joins TRBV19 to TRBJ2-2, with TRBD1 matching 9 bases. CDR1 is LNHDA and CDR2 is SQIVND in the germline V gene (reference sequence). Trimming cost V 4 bases and J 1 base; bases outside gene matches: 16. The CDR3 loop spans 20 amino acids. The CDR3 region has the DNA TGTGCCAGTAGTACAATACGGGACAGGGCCTCTCCCTTGAACACCGGGGAGCTGTTTTTT. Its protein product is CASSTIRDRASPLNTGELFF.

This chain's CDR3 is CASRVETAGYEQYF. The CDR3 DNA sequence: TGTGCCAGCAGGGTGGAGACAGCAGGCTACGAGCAGTACTTC. The chain employs TRBV6-1 and TRBJ2-7; the D gene is possibly TRBD1 (5 bases). V lost 6 bases, J lost 3 bases, and 15 bases lay in between. Germline V gene lookup returns CDR1 MNHNS and CDR2 SASEGT. The CDR3 sequence is 14 residues long.

In DNA, the CDR3 is TGTGCCAGCAGCTTGGAGACTAGCGGGAGATACGAGCAGTACTTC. It encodes CASSLETSGRYEQYF. The chain is built from TRBV5-5 and TRBJ2-7; 12 nucleotides align to TRBD2. The trim removed 0 bases at V and 4 bases at J, leaving 2 bases unmatched. Germline CDR1 and CDR2: SGHKS and YYEKEE (reference sequence). The CDR3 spans 15 residues.

This chain links TRBV29-1 with TRBJ2-3; possible D gene TRBD2, 6 bases. V was shortened by 5 bases and J by 0 bases, with 12 bases between the two germline ends. CDR1 SQVTM and CDR2 ANQGSEA come from the germline V gene. CDR3 length equals 14 residues. CDR3: CSVPTSPSTDTQYF. The CDR3 bases are TGCAGCGTTCCAACTAGCCCTAGCACAGATACGCAGTATTTT.

The chain uses TRBV6-5 and TRBJ1-2; the match to TRBD1 covers 8 bases. The CDR3 spans 13 residues. From germline, CDR1 is MNHEY and CDR2 SVGAGI. Germline trimming cut 6 bases from V and 3 bases from J; bases unmatched to any gene: 3. The CDR3 sequence is CASRNRGDYGYTF. CDR3 DNA sequence: TGTGCCAGCAGGAACAGGGGGGACTATGGCTACACCTTC.

J is TRBJ2-1 and V is TRBV29-1; 11 bases align to TRBD2. V shed 5 bases and J 5 bases; nucleotides not matched to a gene: 14. Germline V gene lookup returns CDR1 SQVTM and CDR2 ANQGSEA. This CDR3 is 17 amino acids long. The CDR3 DNA sequence: TGCAGCGTTTTAGGGACCGGGACTAGCGGTATAAACAATGAGCAGTTCTTC. This gives the protein CSVLGTGTSGINNEQFF.

The rearrangement links TRBV7-9 to TRBJ1-3; D is possibly TRBD1 (5 bases). This CDR3 has 14 amino acids. Per the germline V gene, CDR1 is SEHNR and CDR2 is FQNEAQ (reference sequence). Trimming cost V 11 bases and J 4 bases, with 18 bases left between them. The CDR3 loop is CAVQDGGSGNTIYF. The CDR3 DNA sequence: TGTGCCGTCCAGGACGGGGGGTCGGGAAACACCATATATTTT.

This chain uses TRBV6-5 with TRBJ2-5, with 8 bases matching TRBD1. CDR1 and CDR2 from the germline V gene are MNHEY and SVGAGI. The CDR3 length is 14 residues. Trimming took 5 bases from V and 1 from J; bases not matched to a gene: 3. The CDR3 spells CASSPTGGQETQYF. The CDR3 DNA is TGTGCCAGCAGTCCAACAGGGGGCCAAGAGACCCAGTACTTC.

With respect to this clone: Other DNA sequences within the sample encode an identical CDR3. The V gene is TRBV6-6, the J gene TRBJ2-5; tentative D call: TRBD1 (5 bases). The CDR3 sequence is 13 residues long. V was cut by 2 bases and J by 5 bases, with 9 bases left in between. Per germline, CDR1 MNHNY and CDR2 SVGAGI (reference sequence). As DNA, the CDR3 is TGTGCCAGCAGTTACCAGGGTGAGGAGACCCAGTACTTC. It codes for CASSYQGEETQYF.

CDR3 amino acids: CASSKRRGGRISNQPQHF. CDR3 DNA sequence: TGTGCCAGCAGCAAAAGGAGGGGGGGGCGTATTAGCAATCAGCCCCAGCATTTT. The genes are TRBV21-1 and TRBJ1-5. TRBV21-1 is classified as a pseudogene. This CDR3 region has 18 residues.

The chain is built from TRBV5-1 and TRBJ1-4, with 11 bases matching TRBD1. Germline CDR1 reads SGHRS; CDR2 reads YFSETQ. There are 16 residues in the CDR3. Trimming took 5 bases from V and 8 from J; bases not matched to a gene: 11. The CDR3 DNA is TGCGCCAGCAGGACGGGACAGGGGGTGGATGACGAAAAACTGTTTTTT. It specifies CASRTGQGVDDEKLFF.

The rearrangement uses TRBV7-3 and TRBJ2-7, with a possible D match to TRBD1 (6 bases). Germline CDR1 is SGHTA and CDR2 is FQGTGA. The CDR3 loop spans 15 amino acids. The V gene lost 5 bases and the J gene lost 2 bases, with 16 bases spanning the gap. The chain's CDR3 is CASSTGPGQAYEQYF. For the CDR3, the DNA is TGTGCCAGCAGCACCGGACCGGGACAAGCCTACGAGCAGTACTTC. The full variable domain, rest sourced from reference TRBV7-3 and TRBJ2-7, is GAGVSQTPSNKVTEKGKYVELRCDPISGHTALYWYRQSLGQGPEFLIYFQGTGAADDSGLPNDRFFAVRPEGSVSTLKIQRTERGDSAVYLCASSTGPGQAYEQYFGPGTRLTVT.

The sample holds a few counts of this clone. The CDR3: CASSQGGLAGGRDTQYF. The CDR3 DNA reads as TGTGCCAGCAGCCAGGGGGGACTAGCGGGAGGTAGAGATACGCAGTATTTT. The rearrangement uses TRBV4-2 and TRBJ2-3, with TRBD2 identical over 15 bases. Looked up from germline, CDR1 is LGHNA and CDR2 is YNFKEQ. V trimming: 3 bases; J trimming: 5 bases; junction bases outside the gene matches: 6. This CDR3 contains 17 residues.

This rearrangement joins TRBV7-9 to TRBJ2-1; 11 positions match TRBD2. Germline V gives CDR1 SEHNR, CDR2 FQNEAQ (reference sequence). V lost 4 bases to trimming and J lost 6 bases; unmatched junction nucleotides: 8. This CDR3 has 16 residues. CDR3 coding DNA: TGTGCCAGCAGCTGGAAACTAGCGGGAGAAGGCAATGAGCAGTTCTTC. This sequence encodes CASSWKLAGEGNEQFF.

This sequence joins TRBV28 and TRBJ2-1; weak D call: TRBD2 (5 bases). With 5 bases removed from V and 9 bases from J, the gap between germline ends came to 11 bases. This CDR3 has 12 amino acids. Germline V gene lookup returns CDR1 MDHEN and CDR2 SYDVKM. CDR3 coding DNA: TGTGCCAGCAGTGCTGGACTCAGTGAGCAGTTCTTC. Translation: CASSAGLSEQFF.

This clone was seen once. This chain uses TRBV9 with TRBJ1-1; perhaps TRBD1 as D (6 bases). CDR1 SGDLS and CDR2 YYNGEE come from the germline V gene. Between the trimmed V and J ends, which lost 2 bases and 4 bases, there was a span of 12 bases. The CDR3 is made up of 14 amino acids. The CDR3 here is CASSVGGKGTEAFF. Written as DNA, the CDR3 is TGTGCCAGCAGCGTTGGGGGCAAGGGCACTGAAGCTTTCTTT.

The chain has TRBV28 and TRBJ1-3, with no clear D. Trimming took off 4 bases at V and 0 bases at J, with 7 bases between the two ends. Germline CDR1 MDHEN, CDR2 SYDVKM. The length of the CDR3 is 14 residues. DNA for the CDR3: TGTGCCAGCAGTTCTGCGGGCTCTGGAAACACCATATATTTT. This translates into CASSSAGSGNTIYF.

The chain has TRBV19 and TRBJ2-7, with a possible D match to TRBD1 (5 bases). The germline V gene has CDR1 LNHDA and CDR2 SQIVND (reference sequence). V lost 0 bases and J 6 bases, leaving 9 bases between the germline ends. The CDR3 runs 13 residues. The CDR3: CASSIDQGVEQYF. The CDR3 DNA reads as TGTGCCAGTAGTATAGACCAGGGTGTCGAGCAGTACTTC.

Points on this clone: Sequence at one end of the junction differs from germline and may be a read error. The chain carries TRBV7-7 and TRBJ2-3, with D tentatively TRBD2 (6 bases). The germline gives CDR1 SSHAT, CDR2 FNYEAQ (reference sequence). The CDR3 is 13 residues long. The chain's CDR3 is CASSLGRTDTQYF. In nucleotides, the CDR3 is TGTGCTAGCAGCTTAGGGAGGACAGATACGCAGTATTTT.